This T cell receptor (beta chain) was captured in a study of shared clonotypes between healthy human individuals (dated by TCRdb to the early 2020s). General notes on the study: The cohort comprised two women and three men aged 18 to 49 years. To estimate repertoire size and how much clonotypes are shared between individuals, the study performed deep sequencing of blood TCR repertoires from roughly five healthy adults. Each donor's leukapheresis produced roughly between roughly 0.94 and 9.5 billion PBMCs. To increase sequencing depth and limit assay-specific biases, TCR repertoire library preparation and sequencing were carried out by different laboratories using diverse techniques. Per donor, three plates each were used for CD4 naive and CD4 memory, two for CD8 naive, and one for CD8 memory.

The CDR3 measures 15 amino acids from cysteine to phenylalanine. The entry retains the CDR3 DNA only, 45 bases that are in frame from base 1. For this chain, trimming is 1 base at the V end and 3 bases at the J end, and the number of junction bases without a gene match is 6. CDR1 and CDR2 were assigned from the germline V gene as LGHNA and YNFKEQ. With respect to this clone: Its antigen remains undetermined. Base qualities are not provided; no much larger clone lies one nucleotide away.

What the research found in general, with its limitations: Sampling was restricted to blood, and TCR repertoires in tissue are likely to differ from TCR repertoires in blood. When several donors were compared, the shared fraction of clonotypes was about 5.2% for naive CD4, over 3% for naive CD8, more than 2% for memory CD4, and 0.4% for memory CD8. Rarefaction of sorted-subset datasets indicated incomplete sequencing despite the large sequencing depth. Based on pairwise subsampling, the degree of clonotype sharing among donors was expected to be affected by sequencing depth. Clonotypes shared by all four sorted-subset donors showed higher generation probabilities than non-shared clonotypes. Naive subsets generally had larger estimated clonotype richness than memory subsets did. The small number of donors limited the genetic and exposure-history diversity represented.

CD8 naive samples were CD45RO-negative cells positively selected for CCR7, giving a CD45RA+CCR7+ population that excluded TemRA cells. The donors were healthy, HIV-negative adults with no recently reported acute infections or vaccinations. Only Caucasian adults living in Nashville, Tennessee, USA were represented among the donors. Blood was collected by leukapheresis, and PBMCs were isolated by Ficoll-Histopaque density gradient centrifugation and then cryopreserved in liquid nitrogen vapor phase. Purity and quantity of every magnetically sorted T cell population were checked by analytical flow cytometry. Each sorted fraction had its genomic DNA isolated and then quantified by UV absorbance on a Nanodrop 2000c. Using the deep immunoSEQ assay, TCR CDR3 regions were amplified from genomic DNA by multiplex PCR. Genomic DNA extracted from each cell subset was distributed evenly over all wells of several immunoSEQ 96-well plates, and each plate served as one replicate. Each replicate PCR for sorted subsets received 200 ng genomic DNA, equal to around 32,000 T cell genomes. Purified libraries were quantified with a Qubit 3.0 fluorometer, sized on a Bioanalyzer 2100, and re-quantified with the KAPA Library Quantification kit. Every immunoSEQ 96-well plate was sequenced on a dedicated single-read 150-cycle Illumina NextSeq 550 flow cell. Per the source publication's procedure: Because only junctional sequences without quality scores were contained in the immunoSEQ output, filtering matching that applied to full-length reads could not be performed. Sequences were annotated with PyIR, a Python wrapper for IgBLAST v1.9, and V/J genes and CDR3 were assigned using IMGT germline references. Any read was removed if the V/J assignment was weak (E-value above 1e-6), the CDR3 was missing, or the read contained stop codons, out-of-frame junctions, or ambiguous translated residues. V3J clonotypes were defined as sequences sharing an identical inferred V gene, J gene, and CDR3 amino acid sequence. The percentage overlap between two repertoires was calculated by dividing the number of shared unique clonotypes by the size of the smaller repertoire. Repertoire richness was assessed with RTK rarefaction, the Chao1 estimator, and Recon v2.1 estimates of unobserved clonotypes. Generation probabilities were computed with OLGA for all TCRbeta clonotypes obtained by the gDNA method from a few donors. TCRdb mirrors the immuneACCESS table, restricted to in-frame sequences. Some clones are absent from its copies; in checked studies, under half trace to an unresolved V gene, and the reason for the others is unknown. V and J calls and clone size are as listed in that table; D and trimming were resolved from the DNA. The sample records around 2.1 million clones, 93% of which are singletons. The top ten constitute under 2% of the sample.

This sequence uses TRBV4-2 and TRBJ2-7, with 7 bases matching TRBD2. The receptor's source is a young man in good health. Some clones in this sample may be carry-over from other donors' samples. Specimen: naive CD8+ T cells from PBMCs. The cell subset or site label on this specimen signifies: CD45RA+CCR7+. This receptor has the CDR3 CASSQGLAPGYEQYF. The DNA sequence reads TGTGCCAGCAGCCAAGGACTAGCCCCCGGCTACGAGCAGTACTTC.